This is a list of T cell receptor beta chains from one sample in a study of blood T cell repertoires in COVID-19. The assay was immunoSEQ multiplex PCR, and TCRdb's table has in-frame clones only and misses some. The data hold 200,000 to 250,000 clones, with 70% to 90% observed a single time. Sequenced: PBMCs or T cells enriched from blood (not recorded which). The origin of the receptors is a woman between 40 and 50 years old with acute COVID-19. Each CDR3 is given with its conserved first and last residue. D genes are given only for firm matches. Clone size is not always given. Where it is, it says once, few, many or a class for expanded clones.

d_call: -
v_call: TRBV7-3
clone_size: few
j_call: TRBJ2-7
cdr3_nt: TGTGCCAGCCGATCCGCCGACAGTTACGAGCAGTACTTC
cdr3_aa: CASRSADSYEQYF

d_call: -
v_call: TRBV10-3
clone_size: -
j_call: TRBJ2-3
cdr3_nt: TGTGCCATCAGTGAGGGGGCTACGCAGTATTTT
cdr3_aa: CAISEGATQYF

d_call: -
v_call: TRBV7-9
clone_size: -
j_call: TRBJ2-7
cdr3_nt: TGTGCCAGCAGCCTCCTGACGGTACAGCGGGAGCAGTACTTC
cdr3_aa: CASSLLTVQREQYF

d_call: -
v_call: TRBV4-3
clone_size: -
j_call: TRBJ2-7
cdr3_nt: TGCGCCAGCAGCTCCAGGGGAGGGTCCTACGAGCAGTACTTC
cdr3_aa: CASSSRGGSYEQYF

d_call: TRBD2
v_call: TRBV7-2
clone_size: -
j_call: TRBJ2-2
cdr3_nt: TGTGCCAGCAGCTTAGGTCTTCTTAGCGGGAGCTCTGGGGAGCTGTTTTTT
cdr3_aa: CASSLGLLSGSSGELFF

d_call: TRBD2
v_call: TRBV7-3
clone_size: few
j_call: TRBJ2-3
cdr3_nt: TGTGCCAGCAGCTTTAAACTAGCGGGAGTCTCAGATACGCAGTATTTT
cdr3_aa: CASSFKLAGVSDTQYF

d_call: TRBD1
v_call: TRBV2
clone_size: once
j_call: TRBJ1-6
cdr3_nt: TGTGCCAGCAGGAAGACAGGGGTGAATTCACCCCTCCACTTT
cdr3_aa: CASRKTGVNSPLHF

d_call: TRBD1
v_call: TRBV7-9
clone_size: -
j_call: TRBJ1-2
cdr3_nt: TGTGCCAGCAGCCCCGACAGGGGCCATGGCTACACCTTC
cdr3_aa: CASSPDRGHGYTF

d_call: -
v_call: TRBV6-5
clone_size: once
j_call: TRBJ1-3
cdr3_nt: TGTGCCAGCAGACAGGTCTCTGGAAACACCATATATTTT
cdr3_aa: CASRQVSGNTIYF

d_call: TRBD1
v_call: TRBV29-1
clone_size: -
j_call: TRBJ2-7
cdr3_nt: TGCAGCGTCGCTGGACAGGGGGCTAGGGAGCAGTACTTC
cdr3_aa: CSVAGQGAREQYF

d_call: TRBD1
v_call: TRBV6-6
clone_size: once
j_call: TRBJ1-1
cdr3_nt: TGTGCCAGCAGGGGGACAGCCACTGAAGCTTTCTTT
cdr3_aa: CASRGTATEAFF

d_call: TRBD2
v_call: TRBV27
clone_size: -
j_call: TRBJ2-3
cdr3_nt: TGTGCCAGCAGTTTGGCTTTCCTGGGACTAGCGGTTAGCACAGATACGCAGTATTTT
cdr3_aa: CASSLAFLGLAVSTDTQYF

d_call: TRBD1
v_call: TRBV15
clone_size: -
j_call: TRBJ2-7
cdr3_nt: TGTGCCACCAGCAGAGATGGGGGGACAGGGTGGCCCTACGAGCAGTACTTC
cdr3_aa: CATSRDGGTGWPYEQYF

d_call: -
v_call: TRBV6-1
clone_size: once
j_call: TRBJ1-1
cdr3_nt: TGTGCCAGCAATACAGGACCGGCCCTGGAGGCTTTCTTT
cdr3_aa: CASNTGPALEAFF

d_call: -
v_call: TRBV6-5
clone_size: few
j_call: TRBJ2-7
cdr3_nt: TGTGCCAGCAGTTACCGAAACGGGGGAGCGACCTACGAGCAGTACTTC
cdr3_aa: CASSYRNGGATYEQYF

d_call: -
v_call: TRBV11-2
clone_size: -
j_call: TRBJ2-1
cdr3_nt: TGTGCCAGCAGCCTCCCAGGTAATGAGCAGTTCTTC
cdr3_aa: CASSLPGNEQFF

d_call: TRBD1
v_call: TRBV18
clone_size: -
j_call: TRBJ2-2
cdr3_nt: TGTGCCAGCTCACCAGCGGGACAGGTTCCGACCGGGGAGCTGTTTTTT
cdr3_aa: CASSPAGQVPTGELFF

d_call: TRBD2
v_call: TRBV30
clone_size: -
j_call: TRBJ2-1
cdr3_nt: TGTGCCTGGAGTGGCCTAGCGGGAGAAAGTTTCTCCTACAATGAGCAGTTCTTC
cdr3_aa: CAWSGLAGESFSYNEQFF

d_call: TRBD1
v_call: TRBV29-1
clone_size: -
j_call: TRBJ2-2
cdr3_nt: TGCAGCGGTCGAACAGGGGGTCGGGGGGAGCTGTTTTTT
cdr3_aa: CSGRTGGRGELFF

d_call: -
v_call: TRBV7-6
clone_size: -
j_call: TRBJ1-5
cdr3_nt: TGTGCCAGCAGCTTAGGGACAGCCTTCAATCAGCCCCAGCATTTT
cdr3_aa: CASSLGTAFNQPQHF

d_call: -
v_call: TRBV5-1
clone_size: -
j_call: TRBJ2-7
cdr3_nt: TGCGCCAGCACTTCTGGACTTACCTACGAGCAGTACTTC
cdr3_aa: CASTSGLTYEQYF

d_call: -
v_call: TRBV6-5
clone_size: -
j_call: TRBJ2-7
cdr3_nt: TGTGCCAGCAGTCACGGCGGGACCCCTATCGAGCAGTACTTC
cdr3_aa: CASSHGGTPIEQYF

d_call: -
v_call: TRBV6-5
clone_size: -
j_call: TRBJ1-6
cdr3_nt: TGTGCCAGCAGGACAGGAATCCAGGGTTCACCCCTCCACTTT
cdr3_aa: CASRTGIQGSPLHF

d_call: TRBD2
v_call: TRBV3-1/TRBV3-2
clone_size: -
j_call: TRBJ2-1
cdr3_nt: TGTGCCAGCAGCCAAGGACTAGCGGGAGTTGGTGAGCAGTTCTTC
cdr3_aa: CASSQGLAGVGEQFF